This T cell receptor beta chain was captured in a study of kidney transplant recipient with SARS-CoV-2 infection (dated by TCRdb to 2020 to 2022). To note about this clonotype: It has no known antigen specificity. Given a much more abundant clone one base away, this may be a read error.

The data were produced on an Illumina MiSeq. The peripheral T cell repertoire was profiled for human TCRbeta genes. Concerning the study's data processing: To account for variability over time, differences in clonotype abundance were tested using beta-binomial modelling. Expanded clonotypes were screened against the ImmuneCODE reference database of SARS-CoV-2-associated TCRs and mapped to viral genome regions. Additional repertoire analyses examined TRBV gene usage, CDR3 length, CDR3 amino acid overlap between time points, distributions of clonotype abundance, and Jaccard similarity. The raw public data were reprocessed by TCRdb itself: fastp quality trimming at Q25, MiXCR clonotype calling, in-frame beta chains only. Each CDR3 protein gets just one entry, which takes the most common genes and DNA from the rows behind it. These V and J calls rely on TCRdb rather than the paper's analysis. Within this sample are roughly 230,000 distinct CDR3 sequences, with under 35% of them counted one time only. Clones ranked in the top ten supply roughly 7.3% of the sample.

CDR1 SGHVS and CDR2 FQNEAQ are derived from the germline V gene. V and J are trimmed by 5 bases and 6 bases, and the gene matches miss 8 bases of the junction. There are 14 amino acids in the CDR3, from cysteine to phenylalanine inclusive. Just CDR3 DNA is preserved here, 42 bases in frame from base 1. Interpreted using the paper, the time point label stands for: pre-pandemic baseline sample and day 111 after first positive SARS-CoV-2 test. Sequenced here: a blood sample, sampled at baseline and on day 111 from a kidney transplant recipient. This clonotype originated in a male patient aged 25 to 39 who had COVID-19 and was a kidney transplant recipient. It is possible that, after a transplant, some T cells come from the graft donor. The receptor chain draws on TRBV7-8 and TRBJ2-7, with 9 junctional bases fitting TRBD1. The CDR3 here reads CASSPRQGGCEQYF. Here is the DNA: TGTGCCAGCAGCCCTCGACAGGGGGGCTGCGAGCAGTACTTC.